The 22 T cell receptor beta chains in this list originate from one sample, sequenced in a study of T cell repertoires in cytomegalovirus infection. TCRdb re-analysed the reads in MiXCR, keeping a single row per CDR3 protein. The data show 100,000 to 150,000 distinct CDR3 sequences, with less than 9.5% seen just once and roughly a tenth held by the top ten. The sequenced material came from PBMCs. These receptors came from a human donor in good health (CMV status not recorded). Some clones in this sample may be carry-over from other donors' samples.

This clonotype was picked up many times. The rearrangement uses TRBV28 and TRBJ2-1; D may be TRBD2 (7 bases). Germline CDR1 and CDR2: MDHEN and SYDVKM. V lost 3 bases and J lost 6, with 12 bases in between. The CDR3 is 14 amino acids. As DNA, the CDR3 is TGTGCCAGCAGTTTTCCGGGGGGCCGCAATGAGCAGTTCTTC. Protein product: CASSFPGGRNEQFF.

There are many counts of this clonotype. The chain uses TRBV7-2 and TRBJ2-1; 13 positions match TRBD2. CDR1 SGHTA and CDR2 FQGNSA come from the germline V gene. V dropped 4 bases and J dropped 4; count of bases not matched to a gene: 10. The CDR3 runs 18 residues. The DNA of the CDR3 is TGTGCCAGCAGCTCCCCGACTAGCGGGGGGCGAATGTACAATGAGCAGTTCTTC. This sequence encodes CASSSPTSGGRMYNEQFF.

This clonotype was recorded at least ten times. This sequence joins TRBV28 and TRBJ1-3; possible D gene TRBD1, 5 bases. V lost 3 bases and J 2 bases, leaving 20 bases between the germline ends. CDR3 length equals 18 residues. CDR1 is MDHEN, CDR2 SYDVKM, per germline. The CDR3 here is CASSLSAPGGGAGNTIYF. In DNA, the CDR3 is TGTGCCAGCAGTTTGAGCGCCCCCGGGGGAGGGGCTGGAAACACCATATATTTT.

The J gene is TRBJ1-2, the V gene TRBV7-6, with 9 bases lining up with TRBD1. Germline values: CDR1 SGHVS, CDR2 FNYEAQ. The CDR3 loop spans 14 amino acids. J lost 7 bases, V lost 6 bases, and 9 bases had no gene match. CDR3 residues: CASRPSGQGFGYTF. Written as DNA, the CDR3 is TGTGCCAGCAGGCCGTCGGGACAGGGATTTGGCTACACCTTC.

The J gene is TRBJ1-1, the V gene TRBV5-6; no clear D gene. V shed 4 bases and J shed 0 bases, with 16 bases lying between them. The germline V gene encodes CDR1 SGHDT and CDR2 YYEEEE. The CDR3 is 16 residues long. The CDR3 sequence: CASSPNSGTMNTEAFF. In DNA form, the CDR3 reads TGTGCCAGCAGCCCGAACTCGGGCACAATGAACACTGAAGCTTTCTTT.

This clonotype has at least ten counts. CDR3 region: CASSPRDRVFQAFF. The DNA for the CDR3 is TGTGCCAGCAGTCCTCGGGACAGGGTGTTCCAGGCTTTCTTT. The chain carries TRBV6-5 and TRBJ1-1; TRBD1 matches at 9 bases. The CDR3 has 14 residues. Germline trimming cut 5 bases from V and 11 bases from J; bases unmatched to any gene: 12. Germline V CDR1 and CDR2: MNHEY, SVGAGI.

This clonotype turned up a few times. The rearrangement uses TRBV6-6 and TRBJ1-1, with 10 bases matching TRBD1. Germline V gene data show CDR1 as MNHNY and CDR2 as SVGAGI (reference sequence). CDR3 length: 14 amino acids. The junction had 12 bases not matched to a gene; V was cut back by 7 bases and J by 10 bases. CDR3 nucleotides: TGTGCCAGCAACAACGGACAGGGGGTGTTTGGAGCTTTCTTT. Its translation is CASNNGQGVFGAFF.

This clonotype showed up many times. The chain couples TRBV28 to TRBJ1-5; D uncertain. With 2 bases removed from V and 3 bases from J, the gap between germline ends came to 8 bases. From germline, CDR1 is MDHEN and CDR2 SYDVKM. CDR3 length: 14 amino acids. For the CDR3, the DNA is TGTGCCAGCAGTTTAGAAGGCTCCAATCAGCCCCAGCATTTT. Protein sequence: CASSLEGSNQPQHF.

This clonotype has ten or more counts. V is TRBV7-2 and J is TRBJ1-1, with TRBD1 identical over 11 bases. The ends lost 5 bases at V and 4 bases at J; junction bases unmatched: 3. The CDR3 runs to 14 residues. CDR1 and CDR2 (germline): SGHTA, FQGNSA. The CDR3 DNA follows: TGTGCCAGCAGCGGAGGGACAGGGGGCACTGAAGCTTTCTTT. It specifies CASSGGTGGTEAFF.

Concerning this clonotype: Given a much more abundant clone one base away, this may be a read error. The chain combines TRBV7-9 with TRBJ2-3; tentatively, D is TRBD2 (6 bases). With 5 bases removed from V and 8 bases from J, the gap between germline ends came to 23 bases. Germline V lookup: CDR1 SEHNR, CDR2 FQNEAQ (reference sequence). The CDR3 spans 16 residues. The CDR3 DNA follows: TGTGCCAGCAGCCCAACCGGCAGCGAGCACGGGGGTACGCAGTATTTT. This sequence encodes CASSPTGSEHGGTQYF.

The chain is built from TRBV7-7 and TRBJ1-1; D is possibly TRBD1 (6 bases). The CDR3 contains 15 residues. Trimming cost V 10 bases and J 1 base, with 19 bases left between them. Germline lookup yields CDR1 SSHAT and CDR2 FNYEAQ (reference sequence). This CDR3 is CATTTPGGANTEAFF. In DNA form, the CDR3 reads TGTGCCACCACAACCCCGGGGGGCGCGAACACTGAAGCTTTCTTT.

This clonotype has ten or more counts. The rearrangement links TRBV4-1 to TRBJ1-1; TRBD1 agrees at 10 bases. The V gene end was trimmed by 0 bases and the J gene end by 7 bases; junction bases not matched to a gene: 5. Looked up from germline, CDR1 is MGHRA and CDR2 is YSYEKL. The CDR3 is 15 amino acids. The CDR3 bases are TGCGCCAGCAGCCAAGAGGGGACAGGGGTTAATGAAGCTTTCTTT. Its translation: CASSQEGTGVNEAFF.

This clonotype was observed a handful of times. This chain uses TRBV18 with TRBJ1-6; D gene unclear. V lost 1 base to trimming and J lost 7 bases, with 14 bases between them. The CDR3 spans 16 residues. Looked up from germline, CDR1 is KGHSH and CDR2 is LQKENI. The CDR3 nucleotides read TGTGCCAGCTCACCACTTCGGCTCGGTCGCAATTCACCCCTCCACTTT. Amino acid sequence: CASSPLRLGRNSPLHF.

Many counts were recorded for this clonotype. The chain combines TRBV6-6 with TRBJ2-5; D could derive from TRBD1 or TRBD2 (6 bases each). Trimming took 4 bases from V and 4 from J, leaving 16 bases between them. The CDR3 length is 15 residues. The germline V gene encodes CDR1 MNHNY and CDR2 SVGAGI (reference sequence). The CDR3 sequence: CASSFREKGGETQYF. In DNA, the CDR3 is TGTGCCAGCAGTTTCCGGGAAAAGGGGGGAGAGACCCAGTACTTC.

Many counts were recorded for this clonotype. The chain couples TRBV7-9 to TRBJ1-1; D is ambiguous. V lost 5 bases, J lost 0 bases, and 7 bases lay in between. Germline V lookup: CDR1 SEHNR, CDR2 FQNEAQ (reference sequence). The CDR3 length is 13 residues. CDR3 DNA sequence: TGTGCCAGCAGCCTGACCTTGAACACTGAAGCTTTCTTT. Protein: CASSLTLNTEAFF.

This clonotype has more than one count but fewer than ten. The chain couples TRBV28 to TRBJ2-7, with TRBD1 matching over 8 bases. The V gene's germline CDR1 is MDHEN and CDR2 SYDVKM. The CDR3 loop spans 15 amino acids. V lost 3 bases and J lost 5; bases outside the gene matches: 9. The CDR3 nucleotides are TGTGCCAGCAGTTTCCTTGGACAGGGAATAGACGAGCAGTACTTC. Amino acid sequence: CASSFLGQGIDEQYF.

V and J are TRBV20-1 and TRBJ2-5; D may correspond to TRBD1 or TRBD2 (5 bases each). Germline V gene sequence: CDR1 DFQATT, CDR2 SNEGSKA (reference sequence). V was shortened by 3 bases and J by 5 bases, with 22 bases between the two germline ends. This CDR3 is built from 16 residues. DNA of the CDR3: TGCAGTGCTAGGACCCCTGTTGGGGGAAAACCGGAGACCCAGTACTTC. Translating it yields CSARTPVGGKPETQYF.

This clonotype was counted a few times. The CDR3 spells CSARSGNQPQHF. The CDR3 DNA reads as TGCAGTGCTAGATCCGGGAATCAGCCCCAGCATTTT. The rearrangement uses TRBV20-1 and TRBJ1-5; D uncertain. The length of the CDR3 is 12 residues. From germline, CDR1 is DFQATT and CDR2 SNEGSKA (reference sequence). Trimming left V 2 bases short and J 4 bases short, with 6 bases between.

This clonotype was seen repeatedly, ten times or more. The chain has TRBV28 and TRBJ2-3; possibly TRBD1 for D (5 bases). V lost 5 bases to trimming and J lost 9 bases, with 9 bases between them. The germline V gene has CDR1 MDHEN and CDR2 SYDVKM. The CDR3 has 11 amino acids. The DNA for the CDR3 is TGTGCCAGCAGTCGCAGGGAAACGCAGTATTTT. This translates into CASSRRETQYF.

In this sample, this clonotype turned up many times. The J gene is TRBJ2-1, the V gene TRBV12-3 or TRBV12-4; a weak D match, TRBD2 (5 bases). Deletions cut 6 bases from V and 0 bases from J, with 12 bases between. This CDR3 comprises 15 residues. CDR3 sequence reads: CASSSRGGSYNEQFF. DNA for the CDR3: TGTGCCAGCAGCTCCCGGGGTGGCTCCTACAATGAGCAGTTCTTC.

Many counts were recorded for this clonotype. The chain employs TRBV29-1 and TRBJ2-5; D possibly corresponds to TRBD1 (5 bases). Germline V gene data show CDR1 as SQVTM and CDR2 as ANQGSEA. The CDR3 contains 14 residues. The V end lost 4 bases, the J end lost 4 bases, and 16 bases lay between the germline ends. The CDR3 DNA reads TGCAGCGTTGGCCAGGTGCAGGGTGGAGAGACCCAGTACTTC. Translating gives CSVGQVQGGETQYF. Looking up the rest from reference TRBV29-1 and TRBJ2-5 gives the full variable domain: SAVISQKPSRDICQRGTSLTIQCQVDSQVTMMFWYRQQPGQSLTLIATANQGSEATYESGFVIDKFPISRPNLTFSTLTVSNMSPEDSSIYLCSVGQVQGGETQYFGPGTRLLVL.

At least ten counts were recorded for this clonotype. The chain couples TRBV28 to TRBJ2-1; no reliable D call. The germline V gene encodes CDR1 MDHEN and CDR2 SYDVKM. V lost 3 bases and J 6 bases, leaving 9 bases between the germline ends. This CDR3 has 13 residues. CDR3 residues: CASSLGFGNEQFF. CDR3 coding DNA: TGTGCCAGCAGTTTGGGGTTCGGCAATGAGCAGTTCTTC.